Listed here are 9 T cell receptor beta chains from one sample, sequenced in a study of post-analysis software for immune sequencing data. Overall study results and limits: Patients had higher frequencies than controls of roughly five TRBV segments, including TRBV5-6, TRBV5-1 and TRBV20-1.

TCR beta libraries were prepared from cDNA with unique molecular identifiers. TCRdb fed the PCR reads into MiXCR, producing one record per CDR3 protein. In the table there are hundreds of thousands of distinct CDR3 sequences, under 55% of which are singletons. These receptors are not linked to any known antigen. The sample consisted of blood. All receptors derive from a girl aged 5-17 years with multiple sclerosis.

This clonotype was seen repeatedly, ten times or more. This chain links TRBV4-3 with TRBJ2-1; D is unclear. Trimming removed 0 bases at V and 10 bases at J, with 10 bases between. Per germline, CDR1 LGHNA and CDR2 YSLEER. CDR3 length equals 13 residues. The CDR3 region has the DNA TGCGCCAGCAGCCAAGATCCGGCCGGAGAGCAGTTCTTC. Its translation: CASSQDPAGEQFF.

The chain has TRBV13 and TRBJ2-1, with 7 bases aligning to TRBD1. Germline CDR1 is PRHDT and CDR2 is FYEKMQ (reference sequence). The CDR3 runs 12 residues. Trimming cost V 5 bases and J 10 bases; bases outside gene matches: 5. The CDR3 reads CASSDRDREQFF. In DNA, the CDR3 is TGTGCCAGCAGCGACCGGGACAGAGAGCAGTTCTTC.

The chain carries TRBV5-1 and TRBJ1-1; the match to TRBD1 covers 7 bases. The V and J ends lost 6 bases and 4 bases, in that order; junction bases with no gene match: 12. The CDR3 runs 15 residues. CDR1 and CDR2 from the germline V gene are SGHRS and YFSETQ. CDR3: CASTRDRTSGTEAFF. CDR3 coding DNA: TGCGCCAGCACCCGGGACAGAACTTCGGGCACTGAAGCTTTCTTT.

The rearrangement joins TRBV6-6 to TRBJ1-4, with TRBD1 matching 7 bases. V trimming: 7 bases; J trimming: 5 bases; junction bases outside the gene matches: 7. This CDR3 contains 14 residues. CDR1 is MNHNY and CDR2 is SVGAGI in the germline V gene (reference sequence). This CDR3 reads CASTARDSNEKLFF. The CDR3 nucleotides read TGTGCCAGCACCGCCCGGGACAGCAATGAAAAACTGTTTTTT.

This clonotype was observed many times. V gene TRBV7-3 combines with J gene TRBJ2-5; D perhaps matches TRBD1 (5 bases). CDR3 length: 15 amino acids. Per the germline V gene, CDR1 is SGHTA and CDR2 is FQGTGA. Trimming stripped 1 base from V and 3 bases from J, with 12 bases between. CDR3 bases: TGTGCCAGCAGCTTAATGGGTCAGGGCGAAGAGACCCAGTACTTC. It is translated as CASSLMGQGEETQYF.

This clonotype was recorded a few times. This rearrangement joins TRBV5-1 to TRBJ2-7; 8 bases align to TRBD2. CDR1 and CDR2 from the germline V gene are SGHRS and YFSETQ. This CDR3 contains 17 residues. V shed 6 bases and J 5 bases; nucleotides not matched to a gene: 19. CDR3 amino acids: CASTPAPQRELGDEQYF. Written as DNA, the CDR3 is TGCGCCAGCACCCCGGCCCCTCAGCGGGAGCTTGGCGACGAGCAGTACTTC.

This chain links TRBV29-1 with TRBJ2-4; TRBD2 agrees at 9 bases. The assigned J gene may be wrong: the sequence end matches TRBJ2-7 better. The CDR3 covers 14 residues. CDR1 SQVTM and CDR2 ANQGSEA come from the germline V gene. CDR3 region: CSVVRTSASYEQYF. CDR3 DNA sequence: TGCAGCGTTGTCCGGACTAGCGCAAGCTACGAGCAGTACTTC.

This clonotype was seen a handful of times. V usage is TRBV20-1 and J usage is TRBJ2-5, with D possibly matching TRBD2 (6 bases). V was clipped by 0 bases and J by 5 bases, with 13 bases between them. Germline V gene lookup returns CDR1 DFQATT and CDR2 SNEGSKA (reference sequence). CDR3 length: 14 amino acids. The CDR3 DNA sequence: TGCAGTGCTAGAGATTACGGGAGCGTGGAGACCCAGTACTTC. This codes for CSARDYGSVETQYF.

This clonotype was counted only a few times. V and J are TRBV12-3 or TRBV12-4 and TRBJ2-5, with a possible D match to TRBD2 (6 bases). V lost 7 bases and J lost 2, with 14 bases in between. The CDR3 spans 14 residues. The CDR3 DNA reads as TGTGCCAGCAAACTCCCGGGACTGCAAGAGACCCAGTACTTC. Translation gives CASKLPGLQETQYF.